Shown below are 9 T cell receptor beta chains from a single sample sequenced in a study of shared clonotypes between healthy human individuals. The repertoire was sequenced with immunoSEQ multiplex PCR; TCRdb's copy has only in-frame clones and lacks some. The sample carries about 490,000 clones, around 73% recorded once. Sequenced sample: PBMCs. The receptor source for this set is a woman in her forties in good health. Some clones in this sample may be carry-over from other donors' samples.

The rearrangement uses TRBV7-3 and TRBJ2-3; 9 nucleotides agree with TRBD2. Germline lookup yields CDR1 SGHTA and CDR2 FQGTGA. The CDR3 totals 15 residues. V lost 5 bases and J lost 5; bases outside the gene matches: 8. CDR3 loop: CASSPRTSAVDTQYF. The CDR3 DNA follows: TGTGCCAGCAGCCCCAGGACTAGCGCTGTAGATACGCAGTATTTT. The full variable domain, rest sourced from reference TRBV7-3 and TRBJ2-3, is GAGVSQTPSNKVTEKGKYVELRCDPISGHTALYWYRQSLGQGPEFLIYFQGTGAADDSGLPNDRFFAVRPEGSVSTLKIQRTERGDSAVYLCASSPRTSAVDTQYFGPGTRLTVL.

The CDR3 DNA reads as TGTGCCAGCAGCGGAAGGGGACTAGTGTCAGATACGCAGTATTTT. Translating it yields CASSGRGLVSDTQYF. The gene calls are TRBV7-2 and TRBJ2-3, with 8 bases that match TRBD2. J gave up 4 bases and V 5 bases, and 8 bases lay outside the gene matches. Looked up from germline, CDR1 is SGHTA and CDR2 is FQGNSA. The CDR3 consists of 15 residues.

This sequence joins TRBV7-2 and TRBJ2-5; D remains ambiguous. Trimming shortened V by 3 bases and J by 1 base, and 6 bases separated the two germline ends. CDR1 SGHTA and CDR2 FQGNSA come from the germline V gene. The CDR3 has 13 amino acids. DNA of the CDR3: TGTGCCAGCAGCTTTGTCAGCCAAGAGACCCAGTACTTC. Encoded protein: CASSFVSQETQYF.

Within the sample, this clone is medium-sized. The same CDR3 arises from other DNA sequences in this sample as well. The rearrangement uses TRBV5-8 and TRBJ1-5, with D unresolved. Per germline, CDR1 SGHTS and CDR2 YDEGEE. The ends were cut back, 0 bases at V and 1 base at J, with 8 bases in the middle. The CDR3 contains 15 residues. CDR3 sequence reads: CASSLGTWSNQPQHF. The CDR3 region has the DNA TGTGCCAGCAGCTTGGGGACCTGGAGCAATCAGCCCCAGCATTTT.

V usage is TRBV30 and J usage is TRBJ2-1, with 7 bases matching TRBD1. With V trimmed by 5 bases and J by 2 bases, 6 bases remained unmatched. This CDR3 is 14 amino acids long. The germline V gene encodes CDR1 GTSNPN and CDR2 SVGIG (reference sequence). The CDR3 loop is CAWGPDRTYNEQFF. In DNA form, the CDR3 reads TGTGCCTGGGGGCCGGACAGGACCTACAATGAGCAGTTCTTC.

The chain couples TRBV30 to TRBJ1-1; TRBD1 is a possible D gene (6 bases). The V gene's germline CDR1 is GTSNPN and CDR2 SVGIG (reference sequence). V was pared by 0 bases and J by 4 bases, with 9 bases between. CDR3 length equals 13 residues. CDR3 in DNA: TGTGCCTGGAGTGTACTAGGGGGCACTGAAGCTTTCTTT. This sequence encodes CAWSVLGGTEAFF.

This chain connects TRBV29-1 to TRBJ2-7; a weak D match, TRBD2 (6 bases). Germline V gives CDR1 SQVTM, CDR2 ANQGSEA. Trimming took off 5 bases at V and 0 bases at J, with 11 bases between the two ends. This CDR3 contains 13 residues. The CDR3 region has the DNA TGCAGCGTTACTAGCACCGGCTCCTACGAGCAGTACTTC. Encoded protein: CSVTSTGSYEQYF.

The chain uses TRBV19 and TRBJ2-1; D possibly corresponds to TRBD1 (7 bases). The CDR3 contains 13 residues. Germline CDR1 and CDR2: LNHDA and SQIVND (reference sequence). With 5 bases removed from V and 8 bases from J, the gap between germline ends came to 13 bases. This CDR3 reads CASSASRGDEQFF. CDR3 DNA: TGTGCCAGTAGTGCTTCCAGGGGGGATGAGCAGTTCTTC.

In this sample, this clone turned up a few times. The chain carries TRBV9 and TRBJ1-1; D is ambiguous. With 4 bases removed from V and 4 bases from J, the gap between germline ends came to 14 bases. This CDR3 comprises 14 residues. Per germline, CDR1 SGDLS and CDR2 YYNGEE. The CDR3 DNA reads TGTGCCAGCAGCCCCCACTTGGTCCCCACTGAAGCTTTCTTT. Its protein product is CASSPHLVPTEAFF.